One T cell receptor (beta chain) is described in this entry. The data are from a study of shared clonotypes between healthy human individuals. The assay was run at deep level. Sequenced by immunoSEQ multiplex PCR; TCRdb stores in-frame clones only, minus some. Among about 1.5 million clones listed, about 96% were seen once. Germline assignment: CDR1 LNHDA and CDR2 SQIVND (reference sequence). Trimming cost V 3 bases and J 2 bases, with 11 bases left between them. CDR3 size: 14 residues. V gene TRBV19 combines with J gene TRBJ2-7, with D unclear. The sequence derives from a man aged 25 to 40 in good health. Sequencing was carried out using naive CD4+ T cells sorted from blood. The subset is: CD45RA+ positively selected. The CDR3 nucleotides read TGTGCCAGTAGTATGTATTACGGAGCCTACGAGCAGTACTTC. Its translation: CASSMYYGAYEQYF.